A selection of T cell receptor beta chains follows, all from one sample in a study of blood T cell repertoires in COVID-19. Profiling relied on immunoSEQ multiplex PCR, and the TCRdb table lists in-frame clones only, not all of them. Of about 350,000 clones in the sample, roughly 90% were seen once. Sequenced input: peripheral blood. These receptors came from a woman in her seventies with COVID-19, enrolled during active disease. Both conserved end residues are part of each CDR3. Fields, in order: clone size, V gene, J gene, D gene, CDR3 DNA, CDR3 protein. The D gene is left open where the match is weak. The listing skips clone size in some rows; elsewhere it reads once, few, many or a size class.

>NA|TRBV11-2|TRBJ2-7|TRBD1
TGTGCCAGCAGCTTAGATCCAACAGGGGGCATGAACGAGCAGTACTTC
CASSLDPTGGMNEQYF
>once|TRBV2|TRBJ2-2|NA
TGTGCCAGCAACAGAAATGTGGGCACCGGGGAGCTGTTTTTT
CASNRNVGTGELFF
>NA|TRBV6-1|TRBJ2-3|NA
TGTGCCAGCAGTGAATATAGAGTGCCAAGAAAAGCAACCACAGATACGCAGTATTTT
CASSEYRVPRKATTDTQYF
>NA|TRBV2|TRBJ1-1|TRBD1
TGTGCCAGCTTAAGGGACAGTCCCTTGAGGGGTGAAGCTTTCTTT
CASLRDSPLRGEAFF
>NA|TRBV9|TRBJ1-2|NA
TGTGCCAGCAGCCCCCGACAGGACTCAAACTATGGCTACACCTTC
CASSPRQDSNYGYTF
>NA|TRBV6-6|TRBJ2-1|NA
TGTGCCAGCAGTTACTCGGGGGGCGGGGGCCATAATGAGCAGTTCTTC
CASSYSGGGGHNEQFF
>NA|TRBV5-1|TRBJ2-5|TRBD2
TGCGCCAGCAGTCCAAGCGGGGGAGGAGAGACCCAGTACTTC
CASSPSGGGETQYF
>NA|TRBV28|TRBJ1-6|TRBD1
TGTGCCAGCAGTTTGAGGACAGGGGGCGGATCACCCCTCCACTTT
CASSLRTGGGSPLHF
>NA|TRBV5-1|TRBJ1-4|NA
TGCGCCAGCAGCCCCGGACAGATCACAACTAATGAAAAACTGTTTTTT
CASSPGQITTNEKLFF
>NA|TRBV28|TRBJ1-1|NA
TGTGCCAGCAGTTCCCAGGGCGGTGACACTGAAGCTTTCTTT
CASSSQGGDTEAFF
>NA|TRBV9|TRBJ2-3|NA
TGTGCCAGCAGGGAGTTAACAGATACGCAGTATTTT
CASRELTDTQYF
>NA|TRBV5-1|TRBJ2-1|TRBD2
TGCGCCAGCAGTATTCTAGCGGGGCACAATGAGCAGTTCTTC
CASSILAGHNEQFF
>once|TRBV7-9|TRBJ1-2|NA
TGTGCCAGCAGCTTAGACACAGGGTCTCATGGCTACACCTTC
CASSLDTGSHGYTF
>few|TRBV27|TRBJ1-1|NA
TGTGCCAGCAGTTTTACGGGGGAGGGACGTACTGAAGCTTTCTTT
CASSFTGEGRTEAFF
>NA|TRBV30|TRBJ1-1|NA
TGTGCCTGGGCAGGGTTCACTGAAGCTTTCTTT
CAWAGFTEAFF
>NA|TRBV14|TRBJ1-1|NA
TGTGCCAGCAGCCAAGCGCCGGGTGCTGAAGCTTTCTTT
CASSQAPGAEAFF
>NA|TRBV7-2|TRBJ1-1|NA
TGTGCCAGCAGCGCCGGGATCCAGGCGACTGAAGCTTTCTTT
CASSAGIQATEAFF
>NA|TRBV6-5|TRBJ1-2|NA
TGTGCCAGCAGCCCCGATCCAGCTAACTATGGCTACACCTTC
CASSPDPANYGYTF
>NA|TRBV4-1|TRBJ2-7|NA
TGCGCCAGCAGCCAACTACTGCTTCGGGACACCTACGAGCAGTACTTC
CASSQLLLRDTYEQYF
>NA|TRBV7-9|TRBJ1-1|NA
TGTGCCAGCAGCTTAGTGGGGGCTGGGGCTTTCTTT
CASSLVGAGAFF
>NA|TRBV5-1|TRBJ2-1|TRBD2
TGCGCCAGCAGCTTGGCCCTCGGGGAGGGCTATGAGCAGTTCTTC
CASSLALGEGYEQFF
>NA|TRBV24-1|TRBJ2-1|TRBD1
TGTGCCACCAGTGCCCCGTTCGAGGGGACAGGGAGGAATGAGCAGTTCTTC
CATSAPFEGTGRNEQFF
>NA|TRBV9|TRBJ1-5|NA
TGTGCCAGCAGCGTCGGAGGAAACAATCAGCCCCAGCATTTT
CASSVGGNNQPQHF
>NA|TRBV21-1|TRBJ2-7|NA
TGTGCCAGCAGCAAGCTATCTGGGGACACCTACGAGCAGTACTTC
CASSKLSGDTYEQYF
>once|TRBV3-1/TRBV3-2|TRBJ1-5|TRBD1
TGTGCCAGCAGCCAACATATTGGGACAGGGGGCACGGAGCCCCAGCATTTT
CASSQHIGTGGTEPQHF
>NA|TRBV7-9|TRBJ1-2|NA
TGTGCCAGCAGCCATGACTACAGTTATGGCTACACCTTC
CASSHDYSYGYTF
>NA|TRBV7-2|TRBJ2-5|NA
TGTGCCAGCAGCCAGCAGGGTCCCCACCAAGAGACCCAGTACTTC
CASSQQGPHQETQYF
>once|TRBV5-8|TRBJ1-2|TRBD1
TGTGCCAGCAGCTTGGCGGGAACAGGGGGCTATGGCTACACCTTC
CASSLAGTGGYGYTF
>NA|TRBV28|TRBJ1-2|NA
TGTGCCAGCAGTTTGGGGCAGGGCTATGGCTACACCTTC
CASSLGQGYGYTF
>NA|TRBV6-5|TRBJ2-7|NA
TGTGCCAGCAGTTACTCCAGGGTCCCCTCCTACGAGCAGTACTTC
CASSYSRVPSYEQYF
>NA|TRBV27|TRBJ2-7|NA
TGTGCCAGCAGTGGCTCGAGGGTCCTCGGGACCTACGAGCAGTACTTC
CASSGSRVLGTYEQYF
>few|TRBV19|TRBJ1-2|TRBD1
TGTGCCAGTAGTACTCGGGACAGGACGGCTGGCTACACCTTC
CASSTRDRTAGYTF
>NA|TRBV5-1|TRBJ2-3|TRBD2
TGCGCCAGCAGCTCTAGCGGGGGGTCCCCTTTCACAGATACGCAGTATTTT
CASSSSGGSPFTDTQYF
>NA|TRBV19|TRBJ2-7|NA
TGTGCCAGTAGTATAGATCGAGGAGGGGGCGACGAGCAGTACTTC
CASSIDRGGGDEQYF
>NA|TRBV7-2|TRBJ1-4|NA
TGTGCCAGCAGCTTAGTGGGTAGGGGTACAACTAATGAAAAACTGTTTTTT
CASSLVGRGTTNEKLFF
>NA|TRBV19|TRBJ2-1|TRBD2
TGTGCCAGTACCAGGGAGGCTAGCGGGGGGGAGAATGAGCAGTTCTTC
CASTREASGGENEQFF
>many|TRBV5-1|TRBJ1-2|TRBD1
TGCGCCAGCAGCGAACCTGGGACAGCACGTGGCTACACCTTC
CASSEPGTARGYTF
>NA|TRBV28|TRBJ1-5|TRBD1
TGTGCCACCTCCAGCCAGGGGGGTAACTCCAATCAGCCCCAGCATTTT
CATSSQGGNSNQPQHF
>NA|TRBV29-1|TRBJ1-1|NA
TGCAGCGTTGAGGGCAGGGGGAACACTGAAGCTTTCTTT
CSVEGRGNTEAFF
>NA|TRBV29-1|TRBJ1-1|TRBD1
TGCAGCGTGCCCGGCGGACAGGTTATGAACACTGAAGCTTTCTTT
CSVPGGQVMNTEAFF
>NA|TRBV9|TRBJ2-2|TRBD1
TGTGCCAGCAGCGTCTTCCCGACAGGGGTAACCGGGGAGCTGTTTTTT
CASSVFPTGVTGELFF
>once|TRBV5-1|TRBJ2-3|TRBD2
TGCGCCAGCAGCTTGGGGACTAGCGGCACAGATACGCAGTATTTT
CASSLGTSGTDTQYF
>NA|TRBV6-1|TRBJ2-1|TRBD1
TGTGCCAGCAGTGCGGACAGGGGCTTTATCTACAATGAGCAGTTCTTC
CASSADRGFIYNEQFF
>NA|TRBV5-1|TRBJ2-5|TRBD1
TGCGCCAGCAGCTTGATGCAGGGGGAGCAAGAGACCCAGTACTTC
CASSLMQGEQETQYF
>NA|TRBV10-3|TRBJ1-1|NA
TGTGCCATCAAGGGAGGGGTGAACACTGAAGCTTTCTTT
CAIKGGVNTEAFF
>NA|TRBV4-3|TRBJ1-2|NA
TGCGCCAGCAGCCAAGAAGGCGGCGGCTATGGCTACACCTTC
CASSQEGGGYGYTF
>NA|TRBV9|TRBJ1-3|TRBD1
TGTGCCAGCAGCGTAGGGACAGGGGGAAACACCATATATTTT
CASSVGTGGNTIYF
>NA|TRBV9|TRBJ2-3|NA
TGTGCCAGCAGCTTACTTTCTAGTACAGATACGCAGTATTTT
CASSLLSSTDTQYF
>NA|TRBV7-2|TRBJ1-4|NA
TGTGCCAGCAGCTTAACGGCAGGGATCGGTGAAAAACTGTTTTTT
CASSLTAGIGEKLFF
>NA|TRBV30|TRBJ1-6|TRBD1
TGTGCCTGGGACAGGGGTATTTCACCCCTCCACTTT
CAWDRGISPLHF
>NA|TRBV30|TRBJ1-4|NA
TGTGCCTGGAGTGTGTCAGTTGCAACTAATGAAAAACTGTTTTTT
CAWSVSVATNEKLFF
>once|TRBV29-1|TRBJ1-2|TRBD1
TGCAGCGTCGGGGACAGCCCCTATGGCTACACCTTC
CSVGDSPYGYTF
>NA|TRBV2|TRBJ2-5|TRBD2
TGTGCCAGCAGTGAAGGGACTAGCGTTGAGACCCAGTACTTC
CASSEGTSVETQYF